This TCR beta chain was identified during a study of control samples from healthy donors and cancer patients. The germline CDR1 and CDR2 sequences are MNHEY and SVGAGI. V was clipped by 6 bases and J by 4 bases, with 7 bases between them. The CDR3 is made up of 12 amino acids. Data came from immunoSEQ multiplex PCR; TCRdb stores just in-frame clones and leaves some out. The sample holds about 130,000 clones, 91% seen once. What was sequenced was blood. The TCR sequence derives from a man aged 18 to 30 in good health. The chain links TRBV6-5 to TRBJ2-1; possible D gene TRBD1, 6 bases. The CDR3 here is CASRGAYNEQFF. CDR3 nucleotides: TGTGCCAGCAGGGGGGCGTACAATGAGCAGTTCTTC.